This T cell receptor beta chain derives from a study of blood T cell repertoires in COVID-19. Study overall: The study drew acute and convalescent COVID-19 samples from the United States, Italy and Spain.

Method: immunoSEQ multiplex PCR; TCRdb's copy keeps in-frame clones and lacks some. The data show some 90,000 clones, over 80% seen once. Sequencing was performed on peripheral blood. The receptor was derived from a woman between 50 and 59 years old in a cohort sampled during active COVID-19.

The CDR3 bases are TGTGCCAGCAGCTTTGGACCAGAGGGAAAAGAGACCCAGTACTTC. It is translated as CASSFGPEGKETQYF. The chain combines TRBV5-4 with TRBJ2-5, with D possibly matching TRBD2 (5 bases). Germline V CDR1 and CDR2: SGHNT, YYREEE (reference sequence). Between the trimmed V and J ends, which lost 2 bases and 3 bases, there was a span of 14 bases. There are 15 residues in the CDR3. The full variable domain, completed using reference TRBV5-4 and TRBJ2-5, is ETGVTQSPTHLIKTRGQQVTLRCSSQSGHNTVSWYQQALGQGPQFIFQYYREEENGRGNFPPRFSGLQFPNYSSELNVNALELDDSALYLCASSFGPEGKETQYFGPGTRLLVL.